The clone carrying this T cell receptor beta chain was detected ten times or more. Germline lookup yields CDR1 SGDLS and CDR2 YYNGEE. The CDR3 is made up of 13 amino acids. Trimming removed 0 bases from V and 9 bases from J, with 7 bases in between. The sample is drawn from a study of T-cell reconstitution after alpha-beta-depleted transplantation in children. Unique molecular identifiers were incorporated into the prepared TCRbeta library. Via MiXCR, TCRdb re-called the PCR reads, giving one row per CDR3 protein. The sample holds about 400,000 distinct CDR3 sequences, 13% seen once. This specimen consisted of PBMCs, obtained from the stem cell graft. The receptor's source is a human donor who donated a stem cell graft to a child with Fanconi anemia. This chain connects TRBV9 to TRBJ1-6; D not certain. The CDR3 spells CASSVAEGSPLHF. The DNA of the CDR3 is TGTGCCAGCAGCGTAGCTGAGGGTTCACCCCTCCACTTT.